The clone carrying this T cell receptor beta chain came up once. This sample was included in a study of blood T cell repertoires in COVID-19. The length of the CDR3 is 15 residues. Germline V gives CDR1 MDHEN, CDR2 SYDVKM. V gave up 6 bases and J gave up 8 bases; unmatched junction bases: 10. Per the authors' pipeline: Reference gene primers were amplified, and this amplification served to estimate nucleated cell counts. Repertoires were generated with immunoSEQ multiplex PCR, while TCRdb's copy carries only in-frame clones and drops some. V, J and clone size are those of that table, while D and trimming were read from the DNA. The profile shows roughly 280,000 clones, roughly 88% of them singletons.

The chain recombines TRBV28 with TRBJ1-4; TRBD1 aligns across 9 bases. Sequenced input: peripheral blood. This TCR was sampled from a woman in her seventies with acute or convalescent COVID-19. CDR3 protein: CASRLQGAHFEKLFF. The CDR3 nucleotides read TGTGCCAGCAGATTACAGGGGGCGCATTTCGAAAAACTGTTTTTT. The full variable domain, in which reference TRBV28 and TRBJ1-4 provide the parts outside the CDR3, is DVKVTQSSRYLVKRTGEKVFLECVQDMDHENMFWYRQDPGLGLRLIYFSYDVKMKEKGDIPEGYSVSREKKERFSLILESASTNQTSMYLCASRLQGAHFEKLFFGSGTQLSVL.